A single sample gave rise to the 28 T cell receptor beta chains below, sequenced in a study of cytomegalovirus exposure and HLA in healthy donors. The study ran its PCR with 60 Vbeta and 13 Jbeta primers. Libraries were prepared by immunoSEQ multiplex PCR; TCRdb keeps only in-frame clonotypes and omits some of them. The repertoire table contains some 44,000 clones. The sequenced sample consisted of PBMCs. Receptors were obtained from a woman in her 30s in good health and CMV-seronegative.

The V and J genes are TRBV5-6 and TRBJ2-4; the D gene is possibly TRBD2 (6 bases). The germline CDR1 and CDR2 sequences are SGHDT and YYEEEE. The CDR3 has 15 amino acids. V lost 2 bases and J lost 0, with 9 bases in between. As DNA, the CDR3 is TGTGCCAGCAGCTTTATGGGACTAGCCAAAAACATTCAGTACTTC. Its protein is CASSFMGLAKNIQYF.

V and J are TRBV4-1 and TRBJ1-2, with 8 bases that match TRBD1. Germline loops: CDR1 MGHRA, CDR2 YSYEKL. The CDR3 has 14 residues. V lost 2 bases to trimming and J lost 6 bases; unmatched junction nucleotides: 5. The DNA of the CDR3 is TGCGCCAGCAGCCAACCCTCAGGGGGCAATGGCTACACCTTC. It is translated as CASSQPSGGNGYTF.

Notes on this clone: This same CDR3 is encoded by further DNA sequences in the sample. V is TRBV9 and J is TRBJ2-3; D remains unclear. Trimming took off 0 bases at V and 4 bases at J, with 12 bases between the two ends. Germline CDR1 reads SGDLS; CDR2 reads YYNGEE. This CDR3 spans 15 amino acids. CDR3 sequence: CASSVAPTSADTQYF. The DNA of the CDR3 is TGTGCCAGCAGCGTAGCTCCAACGTCGGCAGATACGCAGTATTTT.

The V gene is TRBV7-6, the J gene TRBJ1-3, with D unresolved. V was pared by 1 base and J by 0 bases, with 10 bases between. Looked up from germline, CDR1 is SGHVS and CDR2 is FNYEAQ. CDR3 size: 16 residues. The CDR3: CASSLGAGFSGNTIYF. For the CDR3, the DNA is TGTGCCAGCAGCTTAGGGGCAGGTTTCTCTGGAAACACCATATATTTT.

The chain carries TRBV7-6 and TRBJ2-1; D may be TRBD2 (5 bases). Trimming cost V 4 bases and J 10 bases, with 11 bases left between them. Germline CDR1 SGHVS, CDR2 FNYEAQ. The length of the CDR3 is 12 residues. Here the CDR3 DNA reads TGTGCCAGCAGCTCTGGGCGGAGGGAGCAGTTCTTC. It encodes CASSSGRREQFF.

V usage is TRBV5-6 and J usage is TRBJ2-7; 7 bases match TRBD1. CDR3 size: 12 residues. Germline V gives CDR1 SGHDT, CDR2 YYEEEE. V lost 6 bases and J lost 2; bases outside the gene matches: 2. The CDR3 coding sequence is TGTGCCAGCAAGGACAGGCCCTACGAGCAGTACTTC. It translates to CASKDRPYEQYF. The entire variable domain, with the rest obtained from reference TRBV5-6 and TRBJ2-7, is as follows: DAGVTQSPTHLIKTRGQQVTLRCSPKSGHDTVSWYQQALGQGPQFIFQYYEEEERQRGNFPDRFSGHQFPNYSSELNVNALLLGDSALYLCASKDRPYEQYFGPGTRLTVT.

The J gene is TRBJ2-7, the V gene TRBV7-9; D is unresolved. Per the germline V gene, CDR1 is SEHNR and CDR2 is FQNEAQ (reference sequence). The CDR3 covers 12 residues. The CDR3 protein is CALEIPNYEQYF. CDR3 nucleotides: TGTGCATTAGAGATCCCCAACTACGAGCAGTACTTC.

The chain recombines TRBV29-1 with TRBJ2-1; D unclear. Trimming took 4 bases from V and 5 from J, leaving 3 bases between them. This CDR3 comprises 10 residues. CDR1 and CDR2 from the germline V gene are SQVTM and ANQGSEA. DNA for the CDR3: TGCAGCGTTGCCGACAATGAGCAGTTCTTC. This encodes CSVADNEQFF.

The CDR3 nucleotides read TGCGCCAGCAGCTTGGCGTCTAGCGGGGGATACGAGCAGTACTTC. This translates into CASSLASSGGYEQYF. The chain couples TRBV5-1 to TRBJ2-7; 10 nucleotides match TRBD2. The V gene end was trimmed by 0 bases and the J gene end by 4 bases; junction bases not matched to a gene: 4. The CDR3 runs to 15 residues. Germline-derived CDR1 and CDR2 are SGHRS and YFSETQ.

The chain links TRBV11-2 to TRBJ2-7, with 7 bases identical to TRBD2. The V gene end was trimmed by 4 bases and the J gene end by 3 bases; junction bases not matched to a gene: 6. The germline gives CDR1 SGHAT, CDR2 FQNNGV. This CDR3 contains 14 residues. This CDR3 is CASSSLAGYYEQYF. CDR3 DNA: TGTGCCAGCAGCTCATTAGCGGGTTACTACGAGCAGTACTTC.

The rearrangement links TRBV7-3 to TRBJ1-2; 11 positions agree with TRBD1. J lost 8 bases, V lost 5 bases, and 4 bases had no gene match. CDR3 size: 13 residues. The V gene's germline CDR1 is SGHTA and CDR2 FQGTGA. The CDR3 sequence: CASSPRTGGGYTF. In DNA form, the CDR3 reads TGTGCCAGCAGCCCCCGGACAGGGGGCGGCTACACCTTC.

The chain carries TRBV5-8 and TRBJ1-4; D perhaps matches TRBD1 (6 bases). The germline V gene encodes CDR1 SGHTS and CDR2 YDEGEE. CDR3 size: 15 residues. V lost 0 bases, J lost 8 bases, and 14 bases lay in between. CDR3 loop: CASSLAAGAWEKLFF. The CDR3 DNA follows: TGTGCCAGCAGCTTGGCCGCGGGGGCTTGGGAAAAACTGTTTTTT.

The chain recombines TRBV7-9 with TRBJ2-1; the match to TRBD2 covers 10 bases. The CDR3 runs 17 residues. Germline V gives CDR1 SEHNR, CDR2 FQNEAQ (reference sequence). V lost 2 bases, J lost 8 bases, and 12 bases stayed unmatched. The CDR3, as DNA: TGTGCCAGCAGCTTATGGCCTAGCGGGAGAGGTAGGGATGAGCAGTTCTTC. Translating it yields CASSLWPSGRGRDEQFF.

The rearrangement uses TRBV10-1 and TRBJ2-3, with 8 bases identical to TRBD1. V shed 6 bases, J shed 0 bases, and the junction held 2 bases outside the gene matches. Germline V lookup: CDR1 WNHNN, CDR2 SYGVQD (reference sequence). This CDR3 is built from 14 residues. CDR3 sequence reads: CASSRTGSTDTQYF. CDR3 bases: TGCGCCAGCAGCAGGACAGGGAGCACAGATACGCAGTATTTT.

The V call is TRBV7-9, the J call TRBJ2-1; D unresolved. The V and J ends lost 2 bases and 5 bases respectively, with 10 bases between them. Germline V lookup: CDR1 SEHNR, CDR2 FQNEAQ (reference sequence). The CDR3 has 14 amino acids. The CDR3 sequence is CASSLSYQDNEQFF. The CDR3 bases are TGTGCCAGCAGCTTATCTTACCAGGACAATGAGCAGTTCTTC.

This chain connects TRBV4-1 to TRBJ2-3, with 9 bases identical to TRBD2. With V trimmed by 0 bases and J by 9 bases, 1 base remained unmatched. Germline V CDR1 and CDR2: MGHRA, YSYEKL. The CDR3 contains 13 residues. The CDR3 sequence: CASSQDLAGTQYF. The CDR3 bases are TGCGCCAGCAGCCAAGATCTAGCGGGGACGCAGTATTTT.

This chain connects TRBV29-1 to TRBJ2-7, with a tentative D call TRBD2 (6 bases). The V end lost 4 bases, the J end lost 1 base, and 14 bases lay between the germline ends. The CDR3 is 14 amino acids. The V gene's germline CDR1 is SQVTM and CDR2 ANQGSEA. The CDR3 loop reads CSVGPLSGSYEQYF. The DNA for the CDR3 is TGCAGCGTTGGCCCTCTTAGCGGTTCCTACGAGCAGTACTTC.

This sequence joins TRBV13 and TRBJ2-7; maybe TRBD1 (5 bases). Germline CDR1 and CDR2: PRHDT and FYEKMQ (reference sequence). The ends were cut back, 3 bases at V and 0 bases at J, with 9 bases in the middle. The CDR3 loop spans 14 amino acids. In DNA form, the CDR3 reads TGTGCCAGCAGCTTGACGGACATCTCCTACGAGCAGTACTTC. Its protein is CASSLTDISYEQYF.

V gene TRBV15 combines with J gene TRBJ2-2, with 8 positions matching TRBD2. The J segment lost 6 bases and the V segment lost 5 bases, leaving 5 bases of the junction unmatched. The CDR3 has 14 residues. In germline, CDR1 is LNHNV, CDR2 YYDKDF (reference sequence). DNA for the CDR3: TGTGCCACCAGCTATCGAGCGGGAGCCGGGGAGCTGTTTTTT. As protein: CATSYRAGAGELFF.

The V gene is TRBV4-1, the J gene TRBJ2-7; D possibly corresponds to TRBD1 (6 bases). Germline CDR1 reads MGHRA; CDR2 reads YSYEKL. V shed 4 bases and J shed 7 bases, with 8 bases lying between them. This CDR3 comprises 11 residues. CDR3 region: CASSRGREQYF. The CDR3 region has the DNA TGCGCCAGCAGCCGGGGGCGGGAGCAGTACTTC.

The V gene is TRBV18, the J gene TRBJ2-2, with D possibly being TRBD2 (6 bases). Trimming cost V 5 bases and J 4 bases, with 11 bases left between them. Germline CDR1 reads KGHSH; CDR2 reads LQKENI. This CDR3 spans 14 amino acids. Here the CDR3 reads CASSARDSTGELFF. CDR3 DNA sequence: TGTGCCAGCTCAGCCCGGGACTCCACCGGGGAGCTGTTTTTT.

This chain joins TRBV7-9 and TRBJ1-1; tentative D call: TRBD1 (6 bases). V gave up 2 bases and J gave up 8 bases, with 9 bases separating them. There are 12 residues in the CDR3. Germline assignment: CDR1 SEHNR and CDR2 FQNEAQ (reference sequence). CDR3 DNA sequence: TGTGCCAGCAGCTTACTCGACAGGGAAGCTTTCTTT. It specifies CASSLLDREAFF. Drawing the rest from reference TRBV7-9 and TRBJ1-1, the complete variable domain is DTGVSQNPRHKITKRGQNVTFRCDPISEHNRLYWYRQTLGQGPEFLTYFQNEAQLEKSRLLSDRFSAERPKGSFSTLEIQRTEQGDSAMYLCASSLLDREAFFGQGTRLTVV.

The rearrangement uses TRBV27 and TRBJ1-5; the D is unclear. The CDR3 contains 15 residues. Germline CDR1 is MNHEY and CDR2 is SMNVEV (reference sequence). Trimming left V 4 bases short and J 5 bases short, with 15 bases between. This chain's CDR3 is CASSSLRREHQPQHF. The CDR3 DNA is TGTGCCAGCAGTTCCCTCCGCCGGGAACATCAGCCCCAGCATTTT.

The chain couples TRBV6-1 to TRBJ1-2; D possibly corresponds to TRBD1 (5 bases). CDR3 size: 16 residues. V gave up 0 bases and J gave up 2 bases, with 13 bases separating them. CDR1 and CDR2 (germline): MNHNS, SASEGT. For the CDR3, the DNA is TGTGCCAGCAGTGAAGCTTTAACTGGACACAACTATGGCTACACCTTC. It translates to CASSEALTGHNYGYTF.

A word on this clone: Other nucleotide sequences in the sample specify the same CDR3. This chain connects TRBV5-1 to TRBJ2-1; 8 nucleotides align to TRBD1. The germline gives CDR1 SGHRS, CDR2 YFSETQ. CDR3 length: 15 residues. Trimming at V came to 3 bases and at J to 7 bases, leaving 9 bases not matched to a gene. The CDR3 protein is CASSSTGGRSNEQFF. The CDR3 DNA is TGCGCCAGCAGCTCTACAGGGGGGAGGAGTAATGAGCAGTTCTTC.

CDR3 nucleotide sequence: TGTGCCAGCACCGAAAAAGTAGACGTAGCGGGACGGGCAAATACGCAGTATTTT. It translates to CASTEKVDVAGRANTQYF. The chain carries TRBV9 and TRBJ2-3, with 8 bases lining up with TRBD2. The CDR3 length is 18 residues. Germline loops: CDR1 SGDLS, CDR2 YYNGEE. V shed 6 bases, J shed 7 bases, and the junction held 22 bases outside the gene matches.

The chain recombines TRBV27 with TRBJ2-1; 7 positions agree with TRBD2. CDR3 size: 16 residues. The germline gives CDR1 MNHEY, CDR2 SMNVEV (reference sequence). The V gene end was trimmed by 3 bases and the J gene end by 0 bases; junction bases not matched to a gene: 5. The CDR3 DNA reads TGTGCCAGCAGTTTGGCCGGGAGGAGCTCCTACAATGAGCAGTTCTTC. This encodes CASSLAGRSSYNEQFF.

The chain uses TRBV6-5 and TRBJ2-2, with TRBD2 matching 12 bases. The germline CDR1 and CDR2 sequences are MNHEY and SVGAGI. CDR3 length: 15 residues. Trimming at V came to 8 bases and at J to 4 bases, leaving 5 bases not matched to a gene. CDR3 sequence reads: CASGTLAGGTGELFF. CDR3 DNA: TGTGCCAGCGGGACACTAGCGGGAGGCACCGGGGAGCTGTTTTTT.